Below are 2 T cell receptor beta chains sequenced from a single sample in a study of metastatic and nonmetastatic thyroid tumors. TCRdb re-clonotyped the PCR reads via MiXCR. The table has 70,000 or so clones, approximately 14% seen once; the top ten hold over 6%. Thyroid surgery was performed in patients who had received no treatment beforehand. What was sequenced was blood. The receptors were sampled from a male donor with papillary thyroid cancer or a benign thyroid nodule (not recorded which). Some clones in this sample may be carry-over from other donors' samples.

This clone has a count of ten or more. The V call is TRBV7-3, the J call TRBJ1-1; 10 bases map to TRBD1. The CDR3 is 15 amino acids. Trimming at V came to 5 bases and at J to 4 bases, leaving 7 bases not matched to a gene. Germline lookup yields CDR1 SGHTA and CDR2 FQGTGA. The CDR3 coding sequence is TGTGCCAGCAGCCCCCAGGGACAGGGGTTCACTGAAGCTTTCTTT. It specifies CASSPQGQGFTEAFF.

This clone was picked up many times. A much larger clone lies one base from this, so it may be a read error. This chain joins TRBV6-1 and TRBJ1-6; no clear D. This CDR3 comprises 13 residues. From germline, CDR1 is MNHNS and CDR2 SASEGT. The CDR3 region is CASGYGDNSPLRF. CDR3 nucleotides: TGTGCCAGCGGGTACGGGGATAATTCACCCCTCCGCTTT.